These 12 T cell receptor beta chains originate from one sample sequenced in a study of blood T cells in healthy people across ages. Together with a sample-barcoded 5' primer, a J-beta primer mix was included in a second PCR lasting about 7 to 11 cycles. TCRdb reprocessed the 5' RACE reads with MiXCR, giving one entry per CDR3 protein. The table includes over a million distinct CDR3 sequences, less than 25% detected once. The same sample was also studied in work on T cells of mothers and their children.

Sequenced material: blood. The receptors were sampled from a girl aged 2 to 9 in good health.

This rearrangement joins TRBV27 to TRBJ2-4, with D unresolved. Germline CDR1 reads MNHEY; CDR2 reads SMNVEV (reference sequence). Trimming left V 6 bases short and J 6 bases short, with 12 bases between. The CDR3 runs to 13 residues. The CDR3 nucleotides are TGTGCCAGCAGCTGGGGAATCTCAAACATTCAGTACTTC. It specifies CASSWGISNIQYF.

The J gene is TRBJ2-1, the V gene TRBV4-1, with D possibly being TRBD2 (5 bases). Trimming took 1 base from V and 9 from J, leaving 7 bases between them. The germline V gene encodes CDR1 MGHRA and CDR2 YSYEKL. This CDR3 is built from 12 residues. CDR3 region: CASSQVRGEQFF. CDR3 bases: TGCGCCAGCAGCCAAGTACGGGGTGAGCAGTTCTTC.

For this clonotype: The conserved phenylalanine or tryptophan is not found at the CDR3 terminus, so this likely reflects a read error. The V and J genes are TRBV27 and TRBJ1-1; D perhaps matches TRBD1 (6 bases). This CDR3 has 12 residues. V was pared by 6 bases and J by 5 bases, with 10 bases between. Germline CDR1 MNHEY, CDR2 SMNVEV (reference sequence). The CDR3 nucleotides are TGTGCCAGCAGGCGGACAGAGACTGAAGCTTTCATT. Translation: CASRRTETEAFI.

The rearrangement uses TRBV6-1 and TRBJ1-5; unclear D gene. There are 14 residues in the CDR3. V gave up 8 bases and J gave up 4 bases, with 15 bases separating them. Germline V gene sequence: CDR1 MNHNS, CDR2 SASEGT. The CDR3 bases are TGTGCCAGCCCTGGGCCCGGAGTAAATCAGCCCCAGCATTTT. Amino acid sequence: CASPGPGVNQPQHF.

The CDR3 here is CASSELRGGPYEQYF. In DNA, the CDR3 is TGTGCCAGCAGTGAATTAAGGGGGGGACCCTACGAGCAGTACTTC. The gene calls are TRBV25-1 and TRBJ2-5; tentatively, D is TRBD2 (7 bases). With the DNA end fitting TRBJ2-7 better, the J assignment may be wrong. Germline V lookup: CDR1 MGHDK, CDR2 SYGVNS. This CDR3 is built from 15 residues.

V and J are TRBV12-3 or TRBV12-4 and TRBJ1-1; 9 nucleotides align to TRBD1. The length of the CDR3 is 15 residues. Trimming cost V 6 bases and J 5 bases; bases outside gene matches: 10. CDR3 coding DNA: TGTGCCAGCAGCCTAAGACAGGGGGTAGTTACTGAAGCTTTCTTT. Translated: CASSLRQGVVTEAFF.

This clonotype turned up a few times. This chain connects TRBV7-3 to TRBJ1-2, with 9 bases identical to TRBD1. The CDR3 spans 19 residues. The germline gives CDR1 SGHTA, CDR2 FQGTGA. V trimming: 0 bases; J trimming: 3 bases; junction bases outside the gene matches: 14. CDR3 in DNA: TGTGCCAGCAGCTTAACACTACTAATTATGGGACAGGGAGACTATGGCTACACCTTC. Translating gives CASSLTLLIMGQGDYGYTF.

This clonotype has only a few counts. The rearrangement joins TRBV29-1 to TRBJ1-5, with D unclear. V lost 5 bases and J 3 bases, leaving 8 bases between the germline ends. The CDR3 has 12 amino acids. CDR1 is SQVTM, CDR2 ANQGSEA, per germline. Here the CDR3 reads CSVTEANQPQHF. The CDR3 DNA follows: TGCAGCGTTACAGAGGCCAATCAGCCCCAGCATTTT.

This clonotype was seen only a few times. The CDR3 region is CASSSTGGDEQYF. The CDR3 coding sequence is TGTGCCAGCAGCTCAACAGGCGGCGACGAGCAGTACTTC. This chain uses TRBV5-6 with TRBJ2-7; a possible D gene is TRBD1 (5 bases). Deletions cut 3 bases from V and 5 bases from J, with 12 bases between. Germline CDR1 reads SGHDT; CDR2 reads YYEEEE. The CDR3 is 13 residues long.

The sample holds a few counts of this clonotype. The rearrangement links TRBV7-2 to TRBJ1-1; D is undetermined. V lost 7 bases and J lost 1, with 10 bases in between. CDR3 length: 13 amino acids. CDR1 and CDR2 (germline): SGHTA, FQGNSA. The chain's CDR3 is CASNYRANTEAFF. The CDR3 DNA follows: TGTGCCAGCAACTATCGGGCGAACACTGAAGCTTTCTTT.

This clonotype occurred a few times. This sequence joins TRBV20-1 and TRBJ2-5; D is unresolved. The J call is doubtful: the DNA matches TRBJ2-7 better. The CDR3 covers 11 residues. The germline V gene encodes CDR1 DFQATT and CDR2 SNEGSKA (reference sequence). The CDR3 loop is CSATQIYEQYF. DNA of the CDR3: TGCAGTGCCACTCAGATCTACGAGCAGTACTTC.

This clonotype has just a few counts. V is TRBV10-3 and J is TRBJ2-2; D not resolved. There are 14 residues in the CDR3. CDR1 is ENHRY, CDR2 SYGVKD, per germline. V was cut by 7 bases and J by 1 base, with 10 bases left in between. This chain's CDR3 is CAITFEVNTGELFF. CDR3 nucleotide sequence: TGTGCCATCACCTTCGAGGTGAACACCGGGGAGCTGTTTTTT.